Listed here are 21 T cell receptor beta chains from one sample, sequenced in a study of early T cells in non-severe SARS-CoV-2 infection (dated by TCRdb to about 2021). Receptor libraries were prepared by 5' RACE. Instrument on record: NextSeq 500. TCRdb reworked the public reads: Q25 trimming with fastp, MiXCR clone assembly, productive beta chains retained. Identical CDR3 protein sequences are pooled into one entry, listed with their most common genes and DNA. Present in this sample are around 75,000 distinct CDR3 sequences, about 10% of which were seen just once. About 6% of the sample is taken by the ten largest. The sequenced sample was whole blood. Source of these receptors: an adult who was a healthcare worker with PCR-confirmed SARS-CoV-2 infection or an uninfected control (not recorded which).

The genes are TRBV29-1 and TRBJ2-7; the D gene is possibly TRBD1 (5 bases). Germline CDR1 reads SQVTM; CDR2 reads ANQGSEA. The CDR3 extends over 13 amino acids. The ends were cut back, 6 bases at V and 0 bases at J, with 12 bases in the middle. The CDR3 nucleotides read TGCAGCGTGAGAAGGACATTCTCCTACGAGCAGTACTTC. Residues: CSVRRTFSYEQYF.

The sample holds many counts of this clonotype. This chain joins TRBV20-1 and TRBJ2-1, with 9 bases matching TRBD1. The CDR3 runs to 15 residues. Germline V CDR1 and CDR2: DFQATT, SNEGSKA (reference sequence). The ends lost 0 bases at V and 7 bases at J; junction bases unmatched: 7. The DNA of the CDR3 is TGCAGTGCTAGAGACTACAGGGGGCTAGCAAATGAGCAGTTCTTC. The encoded protein is CSARDYRGLANEQFF.

This clonotype was observed at least ten times. The chain employs TRBV20-1 and TRBJ2-7; 14 bases match TRBD2. CDR3 length: 17 amino acids. Germline loops: CDR1 DFQATT, CDR2 SNEGSKA (reference sequence). The trim removed 5 bases at V and 4 bases at J, leaving 13 bases unmatched. The CDR3 DNA sequence: TGCAGTGCTCCTTTCACCGGGACTAGCGGGAGTAAGTACGAGCAGTACTTC. It is translated as CSAPFTGTSGSKYEQYF.

This clonotype was detected many times. The chain carries TRBV6-5 and TRBJ2-7, with 8 bases fitting TRBD2. Germline lookup yields CDR1 MNHEY and CDR2 SVGAGI. CDR3 size: 14 residues. Germline trimming cut 4 bases from V and 1 base from J; bases unmatched to any gene: 3. The CDR3 reads CASSSAGGSYEQYF. CDR3 coding DNA: TGTGCCAGCAGTTCCGCGGGGGGATCCTACGAGCAGTACTTC.

Concerning this clonotype itself: A much larger clone lies one base from this, so it may be a read error. The chain couples TRBV27 to TRBJ1-6; 7 nucleotides line up with TRBD1. The CDR3 is made up of 14 amino acids. The germline CDR1 and CDR2 sequences are MNHEY and SMNVEV (reference sequence). The CDR3 DNA reads TGTGCCAGCAGTTTATACAGGGGAAATTCATCCCTCCACTTT. The encoded protein is CASSLYRGNSSLHF.

This clonotype was counted ten times or more. This chain connects TRBV7-9 to TRBJ1-2; no clear D gene. V shed 7 bases and J shed 0 bases, with 15 bases lying between them. Looked up from germline, CDR1 is SEHNR and CDR2 is FQNEAQ (reference sequence). CDR3 length equals 15 residues. In nucleotides, the CDR3 is TGTGCCAGCAACTCTCTGGACGGAGCTAACTATGGCTACACCTTC. Encoded protein: CASNSLDGANYGYTF.

This clonotype turned up a few times. The V gene is TRBV29-1, the J gene TRBJ1-1; D is ambiguous. The CDR3 extends over 11 amino acids. Deletions cut 5 bases from V and 1 base from J, with 5 bases between. CDR1 is SQVTM and CDR2 is ANQGSEA in the germline V gene. CDR3 sequence (DNA): TGCAGCGTTAAGGGGAACACTGAAGCTTTCTTT. Its translation: CSVKGNTEAFF.

There are a few counts of this clonotype. J is TRBJ2-1 and V is TRBV5-1, with 8 bases aligning to TRBD1. Germline V gene lookup returns CDR1 SGHRS and CDR2 YFSETQ. Trimming at V came to 0 bases and at J to 4 bases, leaving 3 bases not matched to a gene. CDR3 length: 15 residues. Here the CDR3 DNA reads TGCGCCAGCAGCTTGGGGACAGGGAAATACAATGAGCAGTTCTTC. It translates to CASSLGTGKYNEQFF. The full variable domain, its missing parts supplied by reference TRBV5-1 and TRBJ2-1, is KAGVTQTPRYLIKTRGQQVTLSCSPISGHRSVSWYQQTPGQGLQFLFEYFSETQRNKGNFPGRFSGRQFSNSRSEMNVSTLELGDSALYLCASSLGTGKYNEQFFGPGTRLTVL.

V gene TRBV7-2 combines with J gene TRBJ2-2; 9 bases line up with TRBD2. Germline V CDR1 and CDR2: SGHTA, FQGNSA. CDR3 length: 17 amino acids. J lost 7 bases, V lost 5 bases, and 14 bases had no gene match. DNA of the CDR3: TGTGCCAGCAGCCCGGACATCTTTAGCGGGAGAAACGGGGAGCTGTTTTTT. It is translated as CASSPDIFSGRNGELFF. Full variable domain (rest looked up from reference TRBV7-2 and TRBJ2-2): GAGVSQSPSNKVTEKGKDVELRCDPISGHTALYWYRQSLGQGLEFLIYFQGNSAPDKSGLPSDRFSAERTGGSVSTLTIQRTQQEDSAVYLCASSPDIFSGRNGELFFGEGSRLTVL.

CDR3 in DNA: TGTGCCAGCTCACCATTAAGGGGCAGGAATGAAAAACTGTTTTTT. It encodes CASSPLRGRNEKLFF. The V call is TRBV18, the J call TRBJ1-4; possible D gene TRBD1, 5 bases. The germline gives CDR1 KGHSH, CDR2 LQKENI. The V end was cut by 2 bases, the J end by 5 bases, with 12 bases between. This CDR3 spans 15 amino acids.

In this sample, this clonotype turned up many times. This chain connects TRBV6-2 or TRBV6-3 to TRBJ2-7, with TRBD2 as a possible D gene (5 bases). The CDR3 has 15 residues. Between the trimmed V and J ends, which lost 7 bases and 3 bases, there was a span of 19 bases. Germline CDR1 MNHEY, CDR2 SVGEGT. The CDR3 is CASMSPQSGIYEQYF. Written as DNA, the CDR3 is TGTGCCAGCATGAGTCCTCAGTCGGGGATCTACGAGCAGTACTTC.

The chain combines TRBV6-2 or TRBV6-3 with TRBJ2-7; a weak D match, TRBD2 (5 bases). In germline, CDR1 is MNHEY, CDR2 SVGEGT. Trimming removed 6 bases at V and 7 bases at J, with 19 bases between. The CDR3 consists of 14 residues. The CDR3 sequence is CASRAAPGMGEQYF. CDR3 in DNA: TGTGCCAGCAGGGCGGCACCGGGGATGGGTGAGCAGTACTTC.

This clonotype was seen a handful of times. CDR3 in amino acids: CASSPTDDRGSDTQYF. As DNA, the CDR3 is TGTGCCAGCTCACCGACTGATGACAGGGGCTCAGATACGCAGTATTTT. The chain has TRBV18 and TRBJ2-3; 8 nucleotides match TRBD1. The CDR3 covers 16 residues. Trimming at V came to 3 bases and at J to 4 bases, leaving 9 bases not matched to a gene. Germline V gene lookup returns CDR1 KGHSH and CDR2 LQKENI.

At least ten counts were recorded for this clonotype. The rearrangement links TRBV27 to TRBJ2-7, with 7 bases matching TRBD1. V gave up 0 bases and J gave up 2 bases; unmatched junction bases: 7. Germline V lookup: CDR1 MNHEY, CDR2 SMNVEV (reference sequence). The CDR3 consists of 16 residues. The CDR3 is CASSLSGTVGTYEQYF. The CDR3 nucleotides read TGTGCCAGCAGTTTATCTGGGACAGTGGGAACCTACGAGCAGTACTTC.

This clonotype was picked up many times. This chain uses TRBV29-1 with TRBJ2-2, with D perhaps matching TRBD2 (6 bases). Trimming removed 2 bases at V and 7 bases at J, with 17 bases between. This CDR3 has 15 residues. The germline CDR1 and CDR2 sequences are SQVTM and ANQGSEA. Here the CDR3 reads CSVEIRASVSGELFF. Written as DNA, the CDR3 is TGCAGCGTTGAAATAAGAGCTAGCGTTAGCGGGGAGCTGTTTTTT.

This clonotype occurred many times. This chain connects TRBV20-1 to TRBJ1-2; TRBD1 matches at 10 bases. Germline assignment: CDR1 DFQATT and CDR2 SNEGSKA (reference sequence). V was pared by 6 bases and J by 5 bases, with 15 bases of the junction left unmatched. This CDR3 has 16 residues. CDR3 residues: CSALGTGAASSYGYTF. Written as DNA, the CDR3 is TGCAGTGCCCTAGGGACAGGGGCCGCGTCGTCGTATGGCTACACCTTC.

The CDR3 DNA sequence: TGTGCCAGCAGTCCACAGGGATCCTACAATGAGCAGTTCTTC. Amino acids: CASSPQGSYNEQFF. The chain joins TRBV4-2 to TRBJ2-1; possible D gene TRBD1, 6 bases. There are 14 residues in the CDR3. The V end lost 6 bases, the J end lost 1 base, and 10 bases lay between the germline ends. Germline assignment: CDR1 LGHNA and CDR2 YNFKEQ.

This clonotype was counted a few times. The chain combines TRBV14 with TRBJ1-1, with 8 positions matching TRBD1. The germline V gene has CDR1 SGHDN and CDR2 FVKESK. CDR3 length equals 13 residues. V lost 6 bases and J lost 5; bases outside the gene matches: 5. Here the CDR3 DNA reads TGTGCCAGCAGAAGGACAGGGTGGACTGAAGCTTTCTTT. Amino acids: CASRRTGWTEAFF.

The chain is built from TRBV28 and TRBJ1-5; no clear D. The V and J ends lost 5 bases and 1 base respectively, with 12 bases between them. CDR1 and CDR2 from the germline V gene are MDHEN and SYDVKM. The CDR3 is 15 amino acids. The CDR3 is CASSVLDGSNQPQHF. DNA for the CDR3: TGTGCCAGCAGTGTACTGGACGGGAGCAATCAGCCCCAGCATTTT.

This clonotype was recorded many times. This chain uses TRBV5-5 with TRBJ2-1, with D possibly matching TRBD2 (6 bases). The V gene lost 0 bases and the J gene lost 5 bases, with 12 bases spanning the gap. The CDR3 totals 15 residues. Germline CDR1 and CDR2: SGHKS and YYEKEE (reference sequence). In DNA, the CDR3 is TGTGCCAGCAGCTTGGGGAGGGCGCAACACAATGAGCAGTTCTTC. Protein sequence: CASSLGRAQHNEQFF.

This clonotype showed up just a few times. The chain links TRBV21-1 to TRBJ2-7; the D call in the table, TRBD1, was not verified against the DNA. TRBV21-1 is a documented pseudogene. The CDR3 length is 11 residues. CDR3: CASSKGIRGYF. DNA of the CDR3: TGTGCCAGCAGCAAGGGAATCAGGGGGTACTTC.